This passage covers 6 T cell receptor beta chains from one sample sequenced in a study of persistence of HIV-infected CD4 T cells. Sequencing used immunoSEQ version 4 in survey mode. Assay: immunoSEQ multiplex PCR; the TCRdb copy retains only in-frame clones and omits some. The profile covers about 13,000 clones, with 60% to 80% appearing a single time and 6.9% taken by the ten largest. The stimulus was an HIV-1 Gag 15-mer peptide pool, approximately 0.93 ug/peptide/mL. CD4+ T cells upregulating both CD40 ligand and CD69 were sorted as responding cells. These receptors have no identified antigens. This sample comprised CD4+ T cells sorted from PBMCs after 18-hour stimulation, obtained from a patient who received antiretroviral therapy. These receptors originate from an adult man with HIV who was CMV-seropositive.

This chain links TRBV5-1 with TRBJ1-5; 9 bases are shared with TRBD1. CDR1 is SGHRS, CDR2 YFSETQ, per germline. After removal of 4 bases from V and 7 bases from J, the junction contained 6 bases not matched to a gene. This CDR3 has 14 amino acids. The CDR3 DNA reads TGCGCCAGCAGCCAGGGACAGGGAGAACAGCCCCAGCATTTT. Translation gives CASSQGQGEQPQHF. The complete variable domain, with remaining parts taken from reference TRBV5-1 and TRBJ1-5, reads KAGVTQTPRYLIKTRGQQVTLSCSPISGHRSVSWYQQTPGQGLQFLFEYFSETQRNKGNFPGRFSGRQFSNSRSEMNVSTLELGDSALYLCASSQGQGEQPQHFGDGTRLSIL.

This clone has just a few counts. The V call is TRBV30, the J call TRBJ2-1; 8 bases align to TRBD1. CDR3 length: 14 residues. Per the germline V gene, CDR1 is GTSNPN and CDR2 is SVGIG (reference sequence). The V and J ends lost 7 bases and 3 bases, in that order; junction bases with no gene match: 8. The CDR3 bases are TGTGCCTACCTACGACAGGGGAGCTACAATGAGCAGTTCTTC. Its protein product is CAYLRQGSYNEQFF.

CDR3 sequence (DNA): TGTGCCAGCAGCCGTTCCTCTGGGGCCAACGTCCTGACTTTC. The encoded protein is CASSRSSGANVLTF. This rearrangement joins TRBV11-3 to TRBJ2-6; no reliable D call. The CDR3 length is 14 residues. Trimming pared 5 bases from V and 0 bases from J, leaving 5 bases between. Germline V gene sequence: CDR1 SGHNT, CDR2 YENEEA.

This clone turned up a few times. This chain joins TRBV19 and TRBJ2-1, with 9 positions matching TRBD2. Losses at the gene ends were 5 bases for V and 12 bases for J; bases not matched to a gene: 11. CDR1 is LNHDA and CDR2 is SQIVND in the germline V gene (reference sequence). This CDR3 spans 14 amino acids. This CDR3 reads CASSPGTSKLGQFF. CDR3 DNA sequence: TGTGCCAGTAGTCCCGGGACTAGCAAACTAGGGCAGTTCTTC.

The chain has TRBV19 and TRBJ1-5; a possible D gene is TRBD1 (5 bases). V was pared by 5 bases and J by 9 bases, with 11 bases between. CDR3 length: 12 amino acids. Germline V lookup: CDR1 LNHDA, CDR2 SQIVND (reference sequence). The CDR3 DNA follows: TGTGCCAGTAGTGGGGTGGGGGGGCCCCAGCATTTT. It specifies CASSGVGGPQHF.

The V gene is TRBV5-4, the J gene TRBJ2-1; TRBD2 matches 15 bases. Germline CDR1 is SGHNT and CDR2 is YYREEE (reference sequence). V was clipped by 4 bases and J by 4 bases; unmatched bases: 12. This CDR3 is 19 amino acids long. CDR3 bases: TGTGCCAGCAGCCCAATCCGGACTAGCGGGAGGGCCGGTTACAATGAGCAGTTCTTC. Translating it yields CASSPIRTSGRAGYNEQFF.